This T cell receptor (beta chain) was recorded in a study of read filtering for tumor transcriptome and immune sequencing. Study-wide context: Patients were approximately 17 male and about 14 female, mean age around 70 years, range about 40 to 85. Revised staging placed eight or nine patients in R-ISS I, approximately 16 in II, more than 5 in III.

This clonotype has a count of ten or more. What it binds is not known. General observations from the study: Sorted CD138-negative bone marrow cells were not purified T cells.

From roughly 400 ng of RNA, a library with molecular barcoded alpha/delta and beta/gamma adaptors was made. TCRdb re-analysed the reads in MiXCR, keeping a single row per CDR3 protein. This sample has approximately 45,000 distinct CDR3 sequences, with about 20% found just once. The germline V gene has CDR1 MNHEY and CDR2 SVGEGT. There are 16 residues in the CDR3. Trimming removed 5 bases from V and 1 base from J; junction bases left unmatched: 5. The receptor was derived from a donor at least 40 years old with multiple myeloma. Input material: a population of CD138-negative cells sorted from bone marrow. The V call is TRBV6-2 or TRBV6-3, the J call TRBJ2-7; 13 bases agree with TRBD2. DNA for the CDR3: TGTGCCAGCAGTCCGAAGACTAGCGGGAGGTCCTACGAGCAGTACTTC. Amino acids: CASSPKTSGRSYEQYF.